This TCR beta chain was sequenced during a study of T cells in Graves' hyperthyroidism and ophthalmopathy. Study-wide points: Using 13 V-J features, a model discriminated ophthalmopathy from stable hyperthyroidism.

This CDR3 comprises 12 residues. Per the germline V gene, CDR1 is DFQATT and CDR2 is SNEGSKA (reference sequence). V trimming: 5 bases; J trimming: 5 bases; junction bases outside the gene matches: 0. TCR beta CDR3 regions were amplified from RNA transcripts. HTBI primers were used for first-round RT-PCR of the TCR CDR3. Each CDR3 protein gets one entry after TCRdb re-called the multiplex PCR reads with MiXCR. Of around 250,000 distinct CDR3 sequences in the sample, 16% were seen once. Note on this clonotype: Its target is unknown.

The receptor was derived from a woman aged 18-30 years with Graves' ophthalmopathy. Sequencing was done on a sample of blood. V usage is TRBV20-1 and J usage is TRBJ2-1; TRBD2 matches 10 bases. The CDR3 is CSAGLADNEQFF. Here the CDR3 DNA reads TGCAGTGCTGGACTAGCGGACAATGAGCAGTTCTTC.